Included here is one TCR beta chain sequence, with context. What antigen it recognizes has not been identified. Base qualities are not recorded, but no much larger clone differs from it by a single base. The sample is drawn from a study of human T cells and chemical hapten exposure (dated by TCRdb to about 2021). Describing the broader study: For sensitization, 2% DPC in acetone was applied to an approximately 2 cm by approximately 2 cm area of upper inner arm skin. Throughout the roughly 23-week study period, patients were also given weekly therapeutic DPC doses on the scalp. Patch tests used Finn chambers with 0.01% DPC on the upper back, scored after 6 days by International Contact Dermatitis Research Group standards. Most of the patients in the cohort were female, and the cohort covered alopecia areata with under or over 50% scalp involvement, alopecia totalis and alopecia universalis. Libraries were combined into a pool for sequencing, and differences in TCR yield between samples came mainly from small differences in library volumes within the pool. The study tracked peripheral blood TCR repertoire changes in vivo during primary and secondary sensitization to the hapten diphenylcyclopropenone (DPC) in alopecia patients. Patient blood was sampled pre-sensitization (week 0) and at 2, 6 and about 24 weeks after DPC sensitization. Blood for TCR sequencing was provided by twenty-nine alopecia patients at one to four time points (pre-sensitization, 2, 6 and 24 weeks).

Per the publication, the time point label means: patch test 1, 2 weeks after DPC sensitization. Per the publication, the treatment or condition label means: therapeutic diphenylcyclopropenone sensitization with weekly scalp DPC. At each patch-test visit, blood was drawn before the patch test was applied. Patients were eligible if aged 18 to 70, diagnosed with alopecia and judged suitable for DPC therapy, and pregnant patients were excluded. Unfractionated whole blood was collected in Tempus Blood RNA tubes, and total RNA was extracted from that blood. After removal of 0 bases from V and 3 bases from J, the junction retains 5 bases not matched to a gene. CDR1 MNHEY and CDR2 SVGEGT were looked up in the germline V gene. The CDR3 runs 16 residues from the cysteine to the phenylalanine. Only CDR3 DNA is held: 48 bases, read in frame from base 1. Library construction relied on RACE. Sequencing was performed on a NextSeq 500. During library preparation, unique molecular identifiers were attached to individual cDNA molecules so that TCRs could be counted quantitatively and reproducibly. From each blood RNA sample, both TCR alpha and TCR beta chains were sequenced. Under the source paper's analysis protocol: The median number of TCRs per sample was approximately 96,000, ranging from 23,224 to 690,600. The Decombinator software suite was used to annotate V, J and CDR3 in the TCR reads. For the PS versus PT1 abundance plots, all samples were subsampled to the same number of TCRs (28,000). Expanded TCRs were defined as absent before sensitization and observed at least eight times at the 2-week time point. In TCRdb, the public reads were trimmed at Q25 with fastp and aligned with MiXCR, with productive beta chains retained. All rows with the same CDR3 protein become a single entry with the most common DNA and genes. TCRdb assigned the V and J calls; the authors' analysis was not used. The sample contains around 340,000 distinct CDR3 sequences, under 8% of them found a single time. Approximately 8% of the sample comes from the top ten.

Results and caveats for the whole study, not just this receptor: After repeated subsampling, changes were observed in the strength of the expansion versus patch-test correlation and in the threshold at which the correlation became significant. DPC sensitization did not change how many TCRs were above 1 in 1000 frequency, and no evidence was found of alterations in global repertoire structure. Compared with pre-sensitization or healthy control sets, expanded TCRs formed significantly more large CDR3 similarity clusters, which is consistent with antigen-driven responses. Patch test score was positively correlated with the number of PT1 expanded TCRs, with significance at thresholds 8, 16 and 32 but not at 4. All patients had alopecia, a presumed autoimmune disease, so their immune response might differ from that of healthy individuals.

The receptor was isolated from a woman aged 18-29 years with alopecia areata. Some clones in this sample may be carry-over from other donors' samples. This chain joins TRBV6-2 or TRBV6-3 to TRBJ1-1, and 9 junction bases match TRBD1. The sample in question was whole blood, obtained in connection with sensitization to the hapten diphenylcyclopropenone (DPC). The CDR3 loop reads CASSYSIDRGYTEAFF. At the DNA level, the sequence is TGTGCCAGCAGTTACTCGATCGACAGGGGGTACACTGAAGCTTTCTTT.